This T cell receptor (beta chain) is drawn from a study of shared T cell receptors in the human thymus. Sequenced by immunoSEQ multiplex PCR; TCRdb stores in-frame clones only, minus some. This table holds roughly 550,000 clones, 78% found once. Germline V CDR1 and CDR2: MGHRA, YSYEKL. The CDR3 covers 16 residues. V shed 4 bases, J shed 1 base, and the junction held 3 bases outside the gene matches. These sequences were also reported in another study, on human thymus T cells.

The rearrangement joins TRBV4-1 to TRBJ2-5; 13 bases match TRBD2. The TCR sequence derives from a boy under three years old with a congenital heart defect. Input material: thymocytes. Here the CDR3 DNA reads TGCGCCAGCAGCCCGGGACTAGCGGGGTCCCAAGAGACCCAGTACTTC. This sequence encodes CASSPGLAGSQETQYF.